A selection of T cell receptor beta chains follows, all from one sample in a study of blood T cell repertoires in COVID-19. TCRdb's copy holds only in-frame clones and misses some; the assay was immunoSEQ multiplex PCR. The table has about 220,000 clones, approximately 77% seen once. The sample consisted of peripheral blood. These TCRs come from a woman at least 80 years old with acute or convalescent COVID-19. Both conserved end residues are part of each CDR3. Each record gives: V gene, J gene, D gene, clone size, CDR3 protein, CDR3 DNA. A D gene is named only where the DNA matches it firmly. Clone size is stated in some rows and not others, as once, few, many or a class when expanded.

V: TRBV5-4; J: TRBJ1-2; D: TRBD1; size: once; CDR3: CASSLQGANYGYTF; DNA: TGTGCCAGCAGCTTGCAGGGGGCCAACTATGGCTACACCTTC
V: TRBV20-1; J: TRBJ1-2; D: NA; size: NA; CDR3: CSASSGSGYTF; DNA: TGCAGTGCTAGTTCGGGGTCTGGCTACACCTTC
V: TRBV5-1; J: TRBJ1-4; D: TRBD1; size: NA; CDR3: CASSPGTGSNEKLFF; DNA: TGCGCCAGCAGCCCCGGGACAGGGAGTAATGAAAAACTGTTTTTT
V: TRBV4-1; J: TRBJ1-1; D: TRBD1; size: NA; CDR3: CASSQETGVVGNTEAFF; DNA: TGCGCCAGCAGCCAAGAAACAGGGGTAGTGGGTAACACTGAAGCTTTCTTT
V: TRBV6-1; J: TRBJ2-7; D: NA; size: NA; CDR3: CASSEMLAIYEQYF; DNA: TGTGCCAGCAGTGAAATGTTAGCGATCTACGAGCAGTACTTC
V: TRBV13; J: TRBJ2-1; D: TRBD1; size: NA; CDR3: CASSRTGGAGYNEQFF; DNA: TGTGCCAGCAGCCGGACAGGGGGGGCCGGCTACAATGAGCAGTTCTTC
V: TRBV5-1; J: TRBJ2-7; D: NA; size: NA; CDR3: CASSFRGMTYEQYF; DNA: TGCGCCAGCAGCTTCAGGGGAATGACCTACGAGCAGTACTTC
V: TRBV4-2; J: TRBJ1-1; D: NA; size: NA; CDR3: CASSQVSGQPNTEAFF; DNA: TGTGCCAGCAGCCAAGTTTCCGGACAGCCGAACACTGAAGCTTTCTTT
V: TRBV3-1/TRBV3-2; J: TRBJ1-1; D: NA; size: few; CDR3: CASSQFLTLGTEAFF; DNA: TGTGCCAGCAGCCAATTCTTGACTCTGGGCACTGAAGCTTTCTTT
V: TRBV4-1; J: TRBJ2-1; D: TRBD2; size: NA; CDR3: CASSQAGLAGGMSSYNEQFF; DNA: TGCGCCAGCAGCCAGGCCGGACTAGCGGGGGGGATGAGCTCCTACAATGAGCAGTTCTTC
V: TRBV6-2/TRBV6-3; J: TRBJ2-2; D: TRBD2; size: once; CDR3: CASSYPRGAGTGELFF; DNA: TGTGCCAGCAGTTACCCGCGGGGGGCAGGGACCGGGGAGCTGTTTTTT
V: TRBV28; J: TRBJ1-4; D: NA; size: NA; CDR3: CASRTGATNEKLFF; DNA: TGTGCCAGCAGAACAGGCGCAACTAATGAAAAACTGTTTTTT
V: TRBV7-2; J: TRBJ2-5; D: TRBD2; size: once; CDR3: CASSLSGLAGGKETQYF; DNA: TGTGCCAGCAGCCTTTCGGGACTAGCGGGGGGGAAAGAGACCCAGTACTTC
V: TRBV2; J: TRBJ1-2; D: NA; size: NA; CDR3: CASSDDGGGYTF; DNA: TGTGCCAGCAGTGACGACGGGGGTGGCTACACCTTC
V: TRBV6-5; J: TRBJ1-1; D: NA; size: NA; CDR3: CASRATVNTEAFF; DNA: TGTGCCAGCAGGGCGACAGTTAACACTGAAGCTTTCTTT
V: TRBV5-8; J: TRBJ1-2; D: NA; size: NA; CDR3: CASTPGSGQSNYGYTF; DNA: TGTGCCAGCACCCCGGGTAGCGGACAATCTAACTATGGCTACACCTTC
V: TRBV7-3; J: TRBJ1-2; D: NA; size: few; CDR3: CASSPTGGSGYGYTF; DNA: TGTGCCAGCAGCCCCACGGGAGGGTCCGGCTATGGCTACACCTTC
V: TRBV21-1; J: TRBJ1-5; D: NA; size: NA; CDR3: CASSVQLQGYSNQPQHF; DNA: TGTGCCAGCAGCGTTCAGCTCCAGGGTTATAGCAATCAGCCCCAGCATTTT
V: TRBV5-1; J: TRBJ1-2; D: NA; size: NA; CDR3: CASSLDEGGYGYTF; DNA: TGCGCCAGCAGCTTGGATGAGGGAGGCTATGGCTACACCTTC
V: TRBV2; J: TRBJ2-2; D: TRBD2; size: NA; CDR3: CASRSTSGGTTTGELFF; DNA: TGTGCCAGCAGGAGTACTAGCGGGGGAACGACCACCGGGGAGCTGTTTTTT
V: TRBV5-6; J: TRBJ1-3; D: TRBD1; size: once; CDR3: CASSSGTGRSGNTIYF; DNA: TGTGCCAGCAGCTCCGGGACAGGGCGCTCTGGAAACACCATATATTTT
V: TRBV28; J: TRBJ1-2; D: TRBD1; size: NA; CDR3: CASSLGDRGFYGYTF; DNA: TGTGCCAGCAGTTTGGGGGACAGAGGGTTCTATGGCTACACCTTC
V: TRBV7-2; J: TRBJ1-1; D: NA; size: NA; CDR3: CASSRVAMNTEAFF; DNA: TGTGCCAGCAGCCGGGTTGCAATGAACACTGAAGCTTTCTTT
V: TRBV5-4; J: TRBJ2-7; D: NA; size: NA; CDR3: CASSLAPGTFYEQYF; DNA: TGTGCCAGCAGCTTGGCGCCAGGAACCTTCTACGAGCAGTACTTC
V: TRBV6-6; J: TRBJ2-7; D: NA; size: NA; CDR3: CASSRQGIPYEQYF; DNA: TGTGCCAGCAGCCGTCAGGGGATCCCCTACGAGCAGTACTTC
V: TRBV2; J: TRBJ2-7; D: TRBD1; size: NA; CDR3: CASSGQGASGEQYF; DNA: TGTGCCAGCAGTGGACAGGGGGCGTCGGGCGAGCAGTACTTC
V: TRBV11-3; J: TRBJ1-2; D: NA; size: NA; CDR3: CASSLSWGGLNYGYTF; DNA: TGTGCCAGCAGCTTAAGTTGGGGGGGCTTGAACTATGGCTACACCTTC
V: TRBV4-2; J: TRBJ2-1; D: TRBD2; size: NA; CDR3: CASSQDYGGGPYNEQFF; DNA: TGTGCCAGCAGCCAAGATTACGGCGGGGGGCCCTACAATGAGCAGTTCTTC
V: TRBV4-2; J: TRBJ1-5; D: NA; size: NA; CDR3: CASSQGAGNQPQHF; DNA: TGTGCCAGCAGCCAGGGGGCGGGCAATCAGCCCCAGCATTTT
V: TRBV5-1; J: TRBJ2-7; D: TRBD1; size: NA; CDR3: CASSPRGPSSYEQYF; DNA: TGCGCCAGCTCCCCCAGGGGGCCAAGCTCCTACGAGCAGTACTTC
V: TRBV10-1; J: TRBJ2-7; D: TRBD1; size: NA; CDR3: CASKGTGFDHEQYF; DNA: TGCGCCAGCAAAGGGACAGGGTTCGACCACGAGCAGTACTTC
V: TRBV4-2; J: TRBJ1-3; D: NA; size: NA; CDR3: CASSQDSGVGNTIYF; DNA: TGTGCCAGCAGCCAAGATTCGGGGGTTGGAAACACCATATATTTT
V: TRBV7-8; J: TRBJ2-7; D: TRBD2; size: NA; CDR3: CASSLPSLESRGRPYEQYF; DNA: TGTGCCAGCAGCTTACCCTCCCTTGAATCGCGGGGGAGACCCTACGAGCAGTACTTC
V: TRBV5-6; J: TRBJ1-1; D: NA; size: NA; CDR3: CASSLARLANTEAFF; DNA: TGTGCCAGCAGCTTGGCCAGGTTGGCGAACACTGAAGCTTTCTTT
V: TRBV28; J: TRBJ1-2; D: NA; size: NA; CDR3: CASRGGGDYGYTF; DNA: TGTGCCAGCAGAGGGGGTGGGGACTATGGCTACACCTTC
V: TRBV3-1/TRBV3-2; J: TRBJ2-5; D: TRBD1; size: NA; CDR3: CASSPGQGVSRETQYF; DNA: TGTGCCAGCAGCCCAGGACAGGGGGTATCGCGAGAGACCCAGTACTTC
V: TRBV9; J: TRBJ1-1; D: NA; size: NA; CDR3: CASSVGGLVNTEAFF; DNA: TGTGCCAGCAGCGTAGGGGGGCTGGTGAACACTGAAGCTTTCTTT
V: TRBV30; J: TRBJ1-6; D: NA; size: NA; CDR3: CAWIRGETKVSPLHF; DNA: TGTGCCTGGATTCGGGGGGAGACAAAGGTTTCACCCCTCCACTTT
V: TRBV12-3/TRBV12-4; J: TRBJ1-1; D: TRBD1; size: NA; CDR3: CASSSTGGAGAFF; DNA: TGTGCCAGCAGTTCCACAGGGGGCGCAGGGGCTTTCTTT
V: TRBV19; J: TRBJ2-1; D: NA; size: NA; CDR3: CASSIEAGSYNEQFF; DNA: TGTGCCAGTAGTATAGAGGCAGGCTCCTACAATGAGCAGTTCTTC
V: TRBV7-2; J: TRBJ2-7; D: TRBD2; size: NA; CDR3: CASSLSLAAYEQYF; DNA: TGTGCCAGCAGCTTATCCCTAGCGGCCTACGAGCAGTACTTC
V: TRBV5-4; J: TRBJ2-2; D: TRBD2; size: NA; CDR3: CASSLDGGGGTGELFF; DNA: TGTGCCAGCAGCTTGGATGGCGGGGGGGGCACCGGGGAGCTGTTTTTT
V: TRBV6-2/TRBV6-3; J: TRBJ2-2; D: NA; size: few; CDR3: CASSYGRTAEKAGELFF; DNA: TGTGCCAGCAGTTACGGTAGGACAGCTGAAAAGGCCGGGGAGCTGTTTTTT
V: TRBV23-1; J: TRBJ1-5; D: NA; size: NA; CDR3: CASSQSCARGSNQPQHF; DNA: TGCGCCAGCAGTCAATCATGTGCCAGGGGAAGCAATCAGCCCCAGCATTTT
V: TRBV4-1; J: TRBJ2-1; D: NA; size: NA; CDR3: CASSKQRRGLSYNEQFF; DNA: TGCGCCAGCAGCAAACAAAGGCGGGGGCTCTCCTACAATGAGCAGTTCTTC
V: TRBV27; J: TRBJ1-2; D: NA; size: NA; CDR3: CASSWQGPYGYTF; DNA: TGTGCCAGCAGTTGGCAGGGGCCCTATGGCTACACCTTC
V: TRBV9; J: TRBJ1-1; D: NA; size: NA; CDR3: CASSVAPLMNTEAFF; DNA: TGTGCCAGCAGCGTAGCCCCTCTTATGAACACTGAAGCTTTCTTT
V: TRBV4-1; J: TRBJ1-6; D: TRBD1; size: NA; CDR3: CASSQVRWTGGSSYNSPLHF; DNA: TGCGCCAGCAGCCAAGTTAGGTGGACAGGGGGGAGCTCCTATAATTCACCCCTCCACTTT
V: TRBV10-3; J: TRBJ2-3; D: TRBD2; size: NA; CDR3: CAISVSSGGTLITDTQYF; DNA: TGTGCCATCAGTGTATCTAGCGGGGGGACCTTAATCACAGATACGCAGTATTTT
V: TRBV2; J: TRBJ2-3; D: NA; size: NA; CDR3: CAVQLDSLGDTQYF; DNA: TGTGCCGTACAACTTGACAGCCTAGGGGATACGCAGTATTTT
V: TRBV9; J: TRBJ2-1; D: TRBD2; size: NA; CDR3: CASSITTSGGDLATDEQFF; DNA: TGTGCCAGCAGCATAACGACTAGCGGGGGGGACCTAGCTACGGATGAGCAGTTCTTC
V: TRBV7-2; J: TRBJ1-2; D: TRBD1; size: NA; CDR3: CASSRTGTGTWVYGYTF; DNA: TGTGCCAGCAGCAGAACCGGGACAGGTACTTGGGTCTATGGCTACACCTTC
V: TRBV6-5; J: TRBJ1-5; D: NA; size: NA; CDR3: CASSQGPIGQPQHF; DNA: TGTGCCAGCAGCCAGGGCCCCATCGGACAGCCCCAGCATTTT
V: TRBV4-2; J: TRBJ2-3; D: NA; size: once; CDR3: CASSQDGSTDTQYF; DNA: TGTGCCAGCAGCCAAGATGGCAGCACAGATACGCAGTATTTT
V: TRBV7-8; J: TRBJ1-2; D: TRBD1; size: NA; CDR3: CASTRTGVDYGYTF; DNA: TGTGCCAGCACCCGGACAGGGGTGGACTATGGCTACACCTTC
V: TRBV7-6; J: TRBJ2-1; D: NA; size: NA; CDR3: CASSLTRTGREWEQFF; DNA: TGTGCCAGCAGCTTAACCCGGACAGGGAGGGAATGGGAGCAGTTCTTC
V: TRBV7-6; J: TRBJ2-1; D: NA; size: NA; CDR3: CASSPQFDTYNEQFF; DNA: TGTGCCAGCAGTCCTCAATTTGACACCTACAATGAGCAGTTCTTC
V: TRBV18; J: TRBJ1-4; D: TRBD1; size: NA; CDR3: CASSSGTGRSREKLFF; DNA: TGTGCCAGCTCGTCCGGGACAGGGAGGTCTCGGGAAAAACTGTTTTTT
V: TRBV10-3; J: TRBJ1-6; D: TRBD1; size: NA; CDR3: CAISVRDRGNSPLHF; DNA: TGTGCCATCAGTGTCCGGGACAGGGGGAATTCACCCCTCCACTTT